This T cell receptor (beta chain) is from a study of blood T cell repertoires in COVID-19. Across the study: Acute and convalescent COVID-19 specimens originated in the United States, Italy and Spain. T cells, B-cell-depleted T cells, or PBMCs supplied cDNA or gDNA.

Original methodology: Amplified reference gene primers provided the basis for estimating nucleated cell counts. Only in-frame clones appear in the TCRdb table, and some are missing; sequencing was by immunoSEQ multiplex PCR. For V, J and clone size, that table is used; D and trimming come from the DNA. The table has 540,000 or so clones, 70% to 90% seen once. The CDR3 length is 11 residues. Germline CDR1 DFQATT, CDR2 SNEGSKA (reference sequence). Patients of the Seattle cohort, enrolled during active infection, were followed longitudinally. The source material was peripheral blood. The TCR originated in a woman in her 50s with COVID-19, enrolled during active disease. V usage is TRBV20-1 and J usage is TRBJ2-3; the match to TRBD2 covers 8 bases. The CDR3 region is CSGGAEDTQYF. In nucleotides, the CDR3 is TGCAGCGGGGGGGCGGAAGATACGCAGTATTTT.